These T cell receptor beta chains were read from a single sample in a study of shared clonotypes between healthy human individuals. TCRdb's copy holds only in-frame clones and misses some; the assay was immunoSEQ multiplex PCR. The sample holds about 180,000 clones, over 85% seen once. The sample was naive CD4+ T cells sorted from blood. These receptors originate from a woman under 40 in good health. Both conserved end residues are trimmed from each CDR3. Size values are once, few and many counts, or a class for expanded clones, and some rows have none.

TRBV19,TRBJ1-4,.,ASSMGQTNEKLF
TRBV19,TRBJ2-7,.,ASSEYEQY
TRBV10-2,TRBJ2-7,.,ASSEGSVGNEQY
TRBV7-8,TRBJ1-1,.,ASSKRDTTNTEAF
TRBV4-1,TRBJ2-7,.,ASSQDMRGIYEQY
TRBV21-1,TRBJ2-7,.,ASSNPHESG
TRBV23-1,TRBJ1-5,.,ASRPTSPGGFSNQPQH
TRBV14,TRBJ2-2,.,ASSQLQDFTGELF
TRBV7-3,TRBJ2-5,.,ASSLTTVSRASFEETQY
TRBV19,TRBJ2-7,.,ASSTSGRSEQY
TRBV5-8,TRBJ2-4,.,ASSLLLAKNIQY
TRBV7-8,TRBJ2-4,.,ASSAKTGLAKNIQY
TRBV21-1,TRBJ2-5,once,ASSNWDSQETQY
TRBV11-2,TRBJ1-5,.,ASSSDNAYQPQH
TRBV18,TRBJ1-1,once,ASSLRTGGNTEAF
TRBV6-6,TRBJ2-7,.,ASRTPQGGREQY
TRBV28,.,.,ASRRFRRAAYEQY
TRBV5-1,TRBJ2-7,.,ASSPTGGHSYEQY
TRBV11-3,TRBJ2-7,few,ASSSGQGNEQY
TRBV11-2,TRBJ2-1,.,ASSHGQGPYNEQF
TRBV28,TRBJ2-7,.,ATLIGSAGYEQY
TRBV5-1,TRBJ2-7,.,ASSLGGQSYEQY
TRBV11-2,TRBJ2-2,.,ASSERTNTGELF
TRBV27,TRBJ1-5,.,ASSPREDLSNQPQH
TRBV6-6,TRBJ2-3,.,ASSVQWEKGTDTQY
TRBV5-4,TRBJ1-6,.,ASSFRTSTYSPLH
TRBV7-9,TRBJ2-7,.,ASSTLASSPYEQY
TRBV7-6,TRBJ1-5,few,ASSLGPLKPQH
TRBV10-2,TRBJ2-2,.,ASRVAGAGAGELF
TRBV2,TRBJ2-1,.,ASRRGTGVYNEQF
TRBV4-1,TRBJ1-2,once,ASSDGNYGYT
TRBV12-2,TRBJ2-7,few,ASRPRSYEQY
TRBV11-2,TRBJ2-1,.,ASSQLSGEQF
TRBV7-2,.,.,ASSLAGAYEQY
TRBV5-1,TRBJ2-7,once,ASSRRDRVGYEQY
TRBV13,TRBJ1-1,.,ASSLDWGSPEAF
TRBV2,TRBJ1-6,.,AQGENSPLH
TRBV19,TRBJ1-5,.,ASSILDGDYSNQPQH
TRBV5-5,TRBJ1-1,.,ASSFGLVNTEAF
TRBV7-9,TRBJ1-1,.,ASSLSSGVNTEAF
TRBV18,TRBJ2-7,.,ASSPGLAGSYEQY
TRBV10-2,TRBJ1-5,.,ASRALGTEGQPQH
TRBV6-1,TRBJ2-1,.,ASSTAYGSYNEQF
TRBV10-3,TRBJ1-3,.,AISDRGPRNTIY
TRBV18,TRBJ2-3,.,ASSPPASTDTQY
TRBV6-5,TRBJ1-5,.,ASSYDRDTRQPQH
TRBV27,TRBJ2-5,once,ASSSNVGRETQY
TRBV5-1,TRBJ2-2,.,ASSSGRNTGELF
TRBV28,TRBJ2-7,.,ASSPDRLGEQY